The TCR beta chain described here comes from a study of blood T cell repertoires in COVID-19. Across the whole study: The United States, Italy and Spain provided the acute and convalescent COVID-19 samples. The analysed material was cDNA or gDNA that came from T cells, B-cell-depleted T cells, or PBMCs.

This CDR3 is 13 amino acids long. Repertoires were generated with immunoSEQ multiplex PCR, while TCRdb's copy carries only in-frame clones and drops some. This sample carries 250,000 to 300,000 clones, over 75% of them seen once, and the ten largest clones take 0.75% to 1%. Adults between about 18 and 89 years of age took part from 24 US areas. In Cohort 3, a recovered donor had either two negative PCRs, clearance, or symptom resolution. The chain joins TRBV12-2 to TRBJ2-7; the DNA was not used to check the table's D call, TRBD1. TRBV12-2 is marked as a pseudogene. The sequence was obtained from a woman aged 25 to 39 who had recovered from COVID-19. Material: PBMCs or T cells enriched from blood (not recorded which). The CDR3 loop reads CASRCGGPYEQYF. CDR3 bases: TGTGCAAGTCGTTGTGGGGGCCCCTACGAGCAGTACTTC.